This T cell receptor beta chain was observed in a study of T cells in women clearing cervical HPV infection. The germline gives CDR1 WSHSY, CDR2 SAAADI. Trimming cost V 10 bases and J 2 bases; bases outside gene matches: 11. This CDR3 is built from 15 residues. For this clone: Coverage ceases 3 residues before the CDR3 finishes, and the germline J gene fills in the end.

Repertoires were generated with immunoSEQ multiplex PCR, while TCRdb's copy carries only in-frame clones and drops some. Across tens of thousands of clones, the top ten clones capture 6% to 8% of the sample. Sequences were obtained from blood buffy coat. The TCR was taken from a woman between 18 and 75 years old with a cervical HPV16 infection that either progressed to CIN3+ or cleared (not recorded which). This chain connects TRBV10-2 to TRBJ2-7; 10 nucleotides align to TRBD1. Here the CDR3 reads CATEPGQGRTYEQYF. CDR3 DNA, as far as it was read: TGCGCCACCGAACCGGGACAGGGGAGGACCTACGAG.